The 8 T cell receptor beta chains listed next were all sequenced from one sample in a study of T cell responses to AZD1222 COVID-19 vaccine. The repertoire was sequenced with immunoSEQ multiplex PCR; TCRdb's copy has only in-frame clones and lacks some. The sample carries 100,000 to 120,000 clones, approximately 90% recorded once. The specimen was peripheral blood, collected 28 days after the second AZD1222 dose. The receptors here all came from an adult who received the AZD1222 COVID-19 vaccine.

The rearrangement uses TRBV6-1 and TRBJ1-5, with 9 bases identical to TRBD1. Unmatched junction bases numbered 8, after V lost 3 bases and J lost 5 bases. CDR1 and CDR2 from the germline V gene are MNHNS and SASEGT. The CDR3 spans 16 residues. As DNA, the CDR3 is TGTGCCAGCAGTGACACCGGACAGGGGCTTTATCAGCCCCAGCATTTT. Translation gives CASSDTGQGLYQPQHF.

The J gene is TRBJ2-7, the V gene TRBV5-6, with TRBD1 matching 7 bases. V lost 4 bases, J lost 3 bases, and 4 bases stayed unmatched. Germline V lookup: CDR1 SGHDT, CDR2 YYEEEE. This CDR3 contains 13 residues. The CDR3 DNA reads TGTGCCAGCAGCCCTCGACAGGGCTACGAGCAGTACTTC. Protein product: CASSPRQGYEQYF.

V usage is TRBV27 and J usage is TRBJ2-6; 7 positions agree with TRBD1. The CDR3 loop spans 17 amino acids. Germline lookup yields CDR1 MNHEY and CDR2 SMNVEV (reference sequence). V gave up 6 bases and J gave up 0 bases; unmatched junction bases: 8. The CDR3 DNA sequence: TGTGCCAGCAGAGCCCGGGACAGCCTCTCTGGGGCCAACGTCCTGACTTTC. Translation gives CASRARDSLSGANVLTF.

The rearrangement joins TRBV7-8 to TRBJ1-3, with D perhaps TRBD1 (5 bases). Germline values: CDR1 SGHVS, CDR2 FQNEAQ. V lost 5 bases, J lost 3 bases, and 11 bases lay in between. The CDR3 runs to 14 residues. CDR3 in DNA: TGTGCCAGCAGCGGGGGGATTGTTGGAAACACCATATATTTT. Residues: CASSGGIVGNTIYF.

The DNA for the CDR3 is TGTGCCAGCAGTGAAAGCGGCAGAACAGGCTATGGCTACACCTTC. This codes for CASSESGRTGYGYTF. The chain uses TRBV2 and TRBJ1-2; D possibly corresponds to TRBD1 (5 bases). From germline, CDR1 is SNHLY and CDR2 FYNNEI. The CDR3 is 15 amino acids. V gave up 2 bases and J gave up 4 bases, with 14 bases separating them.

The chain links TRBV30 to TRBJ2-1; TRBD2 matches 7 bases. The CDR3 totals 14 residues. The germline CDR1 and CDR2 sequences are GTSNPN and SVGIG (reference sequence). Trimming removed 4 bases from V and 7 bases from J; junction bases left unmatched: 10. The CDR3 DNA is TGTGCCTGGATCGCGCGGGAGCGGTGGAATGAGCAGTTCTTC. Amino acids: CAWIARERWNEQFF.

As DNA, the CDR3 is TGTGCCAGCAGCTCTACCCTTAGCAATGAGCAGTTCTTC. Translating it yields CASSSTLSNEQFF. V usage is TRBV11-2 and J usage is TRBJ2-1; no firm D call. Germline CDR1 SGHAT, CDR2 FQNNGV. V was clipped by 4 bases and J by 6 bases, with 10 bases between them. This CDR3 is built from 13 residues. The variable domain in full, completed from reference TRBV11-2 and TRBJ2-1, reads EAGVAQSPRYKIIEKRQSVAFWCNPISGHATLYWYQQILGQGPKLLIQFQNNGVVDDSQLPKDRFSAERLKGVDSTLKIQPAKLEDSAVYLCASSSTLSNEQFFGPGTRLTVL.

The chain couples TRBV2 to TRBJ2-6, with 7 positions matching TRBD2. CDR1 and CDR2 (germline): SNHLY, FYNNEI. The CDR3 covers 17 residues. The trim removed 4 bases at V and 0 bases at J, leaving 6 bases unmatched. As DNA, the CDR3 is TGTGCCAGCAGTGGCTGGGGGGGATTCTCTGGGGCCAACGTCCTGACTTTC. Its translation: CASSGWGGFSGANVLTF.